This is a list of T cell receptor beta chains from one sample in a study of blood T cell repertoires in COVID-19. TCRdb's copy holds only in-frame clones and misses some; the assay was immunoSEQ multiplex PCR. The sample lists a few hundred thousand clones; around 90% were seen once. Sequenced sample: peripheral blood. All receptors come from a man aged 55-75 years who had recovered from COVID-19. Each CDR3 is given with its conserved first and last residue. A D gene is named only where the DNA matches it firmly. The size of a clone is reported for some rows only, either as once, few or many, or as a class for expanded clones.

CASSRTDQGTGKGREQYF	TGTGCCAGCTCACGAACTGACCAGGGGACAGGAAAGGGTAGGGAGCAGTACTTC	18	TRBD1	-	TRBV18	TRBJ2-7
CASSHPGGAGQETQYF	TGTGCCAGCAGCCACCCCGGGGGAGCGGGGCAAGAGACCCAGTACTTC	16	TRBD2	-	TRBV3-1/TRBV3-2	TRBJ2-5
CAITWGMNTEAFF	TGTGCCATCACTTGGGGCATGAACACTGAAGCTTTCTTT	13	-	-	TRBV7-9	TRBJ1-1
CASSQASSYEQYF	TGTGCCAGCAGCCAAGCCAGTTCCTACGAGCAGTACTTC	13	-	-	TRBV4-2	TRBJ2-7
CASSTTSGGTDTQYF	TGTGCCAGCAGCACGACTAGCGGGGGCACAGATACGCAGTATTTT	15	TRBD2	-	TRBV7-8	TRBJ2-3
CASSLGGTQGRYEQYF	TGTGCCAGCAGCTTAGGTGGCACCCAAGGGAGATACGAGCAGTACTTC	16	-	-	TRBV11-2	TRBJ2-7
CASSQGLAGLNEQFF	TGTGCCAGCAGCCAAGGACTAGCGGGCCTCAATGAGCAGTTCTTC	15	TRBD2	-	TRBV3-1/TRBV3-2	TRBJ2-1
CAWERGPGDYGYTF	TGTGCCTGGGAGAGGGGGCCCGGGGACTATGGCTACACCTTC	14	TRBD1	-	TRBV30	TRBJ1-2
CASSDRGGRETQYF	TGTGCCAGCAGTGACCGGGGGGGGCGAGAGACCCAGTACTTC	14	TRBD2	-	TRBV6-1	TRBJ2-5
CASRELTGALNSPLHF	TGTGCCAGCAGAGAATTGACAGGGGCGCTAAATTCACCCCTCCACTTT	16	TRBD1	few	TRBV6-1	TRBJ1-6
CASSFGLAGDLYEQYF	TGCGCCAGCAGCTTCGGACTAGCGGGGGATCTCTACGAGCAGTACTTC	16	TRBD2	once	TRBV5-1	TRBJ2-7
CASSPTAGRGFDTEAFF	TGTGCCAGCAGCCCAACCGCGGGGAGGGGTTTCGACACTGAAGCTTTCTTT	17	-	once	TRBV13	TRBJ1-1
CASSLGRGGADTQYF	TGTGCCAGCAGCTTAGGGCGGGGGGGCGCAGATACGCAGTATTTT	15	TRBD2	-	TRBV7-2	TRBJ2-3
CASRPGTGCTYEQYF	TGTGCAAGTCGGCCGGGGACAGGGTGCACCTACGAGCAGTACTTC	15	-	-	TRBV12-2	TRBJ2-7
CASSLGADSPLHF	TGTGCCAGCAGCTTAGGGGCAGATTCACCCCTCCACTTT	13	-	-	TRBV7-9	TRBJ1-6
CASRERTVGSSPLHF	TGTGCCAGCAGGGAAAGGACTGTAGGTAGTTCACCCCTCCACTTT	15	-	-	TRBV3-1/TRBV3-2	TRBJ1-6
CASFDGAMNTEAFF	TGTGCCAGTTTCGATGGGGCCATGAACACTGAAGCTTTCTTT	14	-	few	TRBV19	TRBJ1-1